Listed below are T cell receptor beta chains from one sample, sequenced in a study of cytomegalovirus exposure and HLA in healthy donors. Generated by immunoSEQ multiplex PCR, the TCRdb table keeps only in-frame clones and is missing some. Counted here are 85,000 to 100,000 clones, over 75% occurring once; the ten biggest clones make up approximately 1.1%. The sequenced sample was PBMCs. Every receptor here comes from a girl aged 2 to 9 in good health and CMV-seropositive. Each CDR3 is given with its conserved first and last residue. A D gene is named only where the DNA matches it firmly. Only some rows state a clone size, as once, few, many or a class for expanded clones.

v_gene,abundance,j_gene,d_gene,CDR3nt,CDR3aa
TRBV25-1,-,TRBJ2-7,-,TGTGCCAGCAGTCCTCGGGTTAGCTCCTACGAGCAGTACTTC,CASSPRVSSYEQYF
TRBV29-1,once,TRBJ2-7,TRBD2,TGCAGCGTTGGGTTTGGGACTAGCGGGGCGGGGGAGCAGTACTTC,CSVGFGTSGAGEQYF
TRBV19,-,TRBJ2-1,-,TGTGCCAGTACTGTAAGCGGCTACAATGAGCAGTTCTTC,CASTVSGYNEQFF
TRBV28,-,TRBJ1-2,-,TGTGCCAGCAGTTTTGCAGGGGCTTATGGCTACACCTTC,CASSFAGAYGYTF
TRBV10-3,-,TRBJ1-1,-,TGTGCCATCAGTACCAGGGGAGTGACTGAAGCTTTCTTT,CAISTRGVTEAFF
TRBV19,-,TRBJ1-4,-,TGTGCCAGTAGTATAGTACTCAATGAAAAACTGTTTTTT,CASSIVLNEKLFF
TRBV6-1,few,TRBJ2-1,TRBD2,TGTGCCAGCAGTGACGGTTCGGGAGGGCCGGGAGAGCAGTTCTTC,CASSDGSGGPGEQFF
TRBV19,-,TRBJ1-1,-,TGTGCCAGTAGTACTCTAATGAGTGAAGCTTTCTTT,CASSTLMSEAFF
TRBV7-9,once,TRBJ2-6,TRBD2,TGTGCCAGCAGCCCGGGGGGTTGGGCTTCGGGCTCTGGGGCCAACGTCCTGACTTTC,CASSPGGWASGSGANVLTF
TRBV7-2,-,TRBJ2-7,-,TGTGCCAGCAGCCCCATGGGGGGGGCGGGCGAGCAGTACTTC,CASSPMGGAGEQYF
TRBV2,-,TRBJ1-4,-,TGTGCCAGCAGTGCGCAGGGATATAATGAAAAACTGTTTTTT,CASSAQGYNEKLFF
TRBV4-1,-,TRBJ2-7,TRBD1,TGCGCCAGCAGCCAAGATATTGGGACAGTCTACGAGCAGTACTTC,CASSQDIGTVYEQYF
TRBV5-1,-,TRBJ2-1,TRBD2,TGCGCCAGCAGCTTGGGGGGACTAGAAAACAATGAGCAGTTCTTC,CASSLGGLENNEQFF
TRBV10-3,-,TRBJ2-5,-,TGTGCCATCAGTGGTGGTGATGGAGCCCAGTACTTC,CAISGGDGAQYF
TRBV6-1,once,TRBJ1-5,-,TGTGCCAGCAGTGAGTCATGGACACCTAGCAATCAGCCCCAGCATTTT,CASSESWTPSNQPQHF
TRBV27,-,TRBJ2-7,TRBD2,TGTGCCAGCTGGGGACTAGCGGGAGGGCGCCCTTACGAGCAGTACTTC,CASWGLAGGRPYEQYF